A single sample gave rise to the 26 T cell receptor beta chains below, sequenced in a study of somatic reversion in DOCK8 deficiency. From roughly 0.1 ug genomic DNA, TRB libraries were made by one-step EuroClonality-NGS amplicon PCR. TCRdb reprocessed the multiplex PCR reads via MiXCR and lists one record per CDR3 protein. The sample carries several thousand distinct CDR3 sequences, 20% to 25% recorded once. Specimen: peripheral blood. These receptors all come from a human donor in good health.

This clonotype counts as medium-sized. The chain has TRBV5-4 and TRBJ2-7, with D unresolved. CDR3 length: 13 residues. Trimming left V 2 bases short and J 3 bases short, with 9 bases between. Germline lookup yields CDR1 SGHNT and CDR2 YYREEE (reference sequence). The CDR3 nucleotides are TGTGCCAGCAGCTTCGGTGGGGACTACGAGCAGTACTTC. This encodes CASSFGGDYEQYF.

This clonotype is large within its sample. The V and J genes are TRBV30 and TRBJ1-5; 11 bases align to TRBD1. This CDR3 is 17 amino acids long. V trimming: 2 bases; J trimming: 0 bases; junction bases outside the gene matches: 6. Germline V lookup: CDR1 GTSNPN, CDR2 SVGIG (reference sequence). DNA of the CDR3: TGTGCCTGGAGTAAAGGGACAGGGGGTTATAGCAATCAGCCCCAGCATTTT. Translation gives CAWSKGTGGYSNQPQHF. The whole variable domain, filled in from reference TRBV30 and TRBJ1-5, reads SQTIHQWPATLVQPVGSPLSLECTVEGTSNPNLYWYRQAAGRGLQLLFYSVGIGQISSEVPQNLSASRPQDRQFILSSKKLLLSDSGFYLCAWSKGTGGYSNQPQHFGDGTRLSIL.

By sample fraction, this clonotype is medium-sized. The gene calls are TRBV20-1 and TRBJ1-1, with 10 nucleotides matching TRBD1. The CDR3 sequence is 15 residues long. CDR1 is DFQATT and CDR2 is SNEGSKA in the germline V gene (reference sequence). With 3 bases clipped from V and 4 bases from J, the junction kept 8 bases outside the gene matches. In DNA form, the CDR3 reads TGCAGTGCTAGCACGGACAGGGGGAGATTCACTGAAGCTTTCTTT. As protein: CSASTDRGRFTEAFF.

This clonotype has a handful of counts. CDR3 region: CSATSGGAGYEQFF. In nucleotides, the CDR3 is TGCAGTGCAACTAGCGGGGGGGCCGGGTATGAGCAGTTCTTC. The chain combines TRBV20-1 with TRBJ2-1, with TRBD2 matching 13 bases. The CDR3 contains 14 residues. CDR1 DFQATT and CDR2 SNEGSKA come from the germline V gene (reference sequence). V lost 6 bases to trimming and J lost 8 bases; unmatched junction nucleotides: 7.

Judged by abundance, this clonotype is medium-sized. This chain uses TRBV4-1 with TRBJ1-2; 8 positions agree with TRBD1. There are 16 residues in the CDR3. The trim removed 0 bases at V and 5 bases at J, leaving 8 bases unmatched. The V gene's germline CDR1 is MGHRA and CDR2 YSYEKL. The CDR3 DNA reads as TGCGCCAGCAGCCAAGAGAGACAGGGGTCTTATTATGGCTACACCTTC. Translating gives CASSQERQGSYYGYTF.

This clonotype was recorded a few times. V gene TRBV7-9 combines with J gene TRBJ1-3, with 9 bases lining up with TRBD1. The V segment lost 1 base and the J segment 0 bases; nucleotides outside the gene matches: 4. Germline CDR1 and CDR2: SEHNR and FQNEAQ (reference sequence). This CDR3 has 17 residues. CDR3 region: CASSLVGTGISGNTIYF. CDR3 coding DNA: TGTGCCAGCAGCTTAGTTGGGACAGGGATCTCTGGAAACACCATATATTTT.

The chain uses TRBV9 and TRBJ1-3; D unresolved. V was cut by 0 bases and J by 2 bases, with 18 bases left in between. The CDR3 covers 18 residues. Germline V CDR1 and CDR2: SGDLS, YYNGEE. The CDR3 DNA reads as TGTGCCAGCAGCGTAGGAAATCGGGCCCTCTACGCTGGAAACACCATATATTTT. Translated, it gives CASSVGNRALYAGNTIYF.

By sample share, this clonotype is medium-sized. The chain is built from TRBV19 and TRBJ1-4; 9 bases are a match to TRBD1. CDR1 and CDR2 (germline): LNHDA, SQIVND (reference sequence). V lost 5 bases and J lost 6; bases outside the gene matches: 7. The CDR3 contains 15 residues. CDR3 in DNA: TGTGCCAGTAGTTTAACGACAGGGGGGGATGAAAAACTGTTTTTT. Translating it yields CASSLTTGGDEKLFF.

The DNA of the CDR3 is TGTGCCAGCAGCGTAGGCGTCGTCTCTGGAAACACCATATATTTT. Translation gives CASSVGVVSGNTIYF. This sequence joins TRBV9 and TRBJ1-3; no clear D. Germline assignment: CDR1 SGDLS and CDR2 YYNGEE. V was shortened by 0 bases and J by 0 bases, with 7 bases between the two germline ends. CDR3 length: 15 residues.

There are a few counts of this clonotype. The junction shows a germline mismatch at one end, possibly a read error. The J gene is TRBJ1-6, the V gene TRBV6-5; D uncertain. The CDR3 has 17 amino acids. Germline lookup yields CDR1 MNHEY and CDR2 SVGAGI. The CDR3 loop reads CAGSSFVSSSYNSPLHF. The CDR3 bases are TGTGCCGGCAGTTCTTTCGTTTCGAGCTCCTATAATTCACCCCTCCACTTT.

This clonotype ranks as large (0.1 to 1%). CDR3 nucleotide sequence: TGTGCCAGTAGTGCCACACAGGGCGCTGAAGCTTTCTTT. As protein: CASSATQGAEAFF. The chain joins TRBV19 to TRBJ1-1; TRBD1 is a possible D gene (6 bases). In germline, CDR1 is LNHDA, CDR2 SQIVND (reference sequence). Trimming pared 5 bases from V and 6 bases from J, leaving 13 bases between. The CDR3 has 13 amino acids.

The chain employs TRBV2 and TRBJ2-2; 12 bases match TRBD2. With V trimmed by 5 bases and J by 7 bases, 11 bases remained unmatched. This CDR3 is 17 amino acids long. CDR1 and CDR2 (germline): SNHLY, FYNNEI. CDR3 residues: CASSPQRTSGDGGELFF. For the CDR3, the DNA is TGTGCCAGCAGTCCCCAAAGGACTAGCGGGGATGGCGGGGAGCTGTTTTTT.

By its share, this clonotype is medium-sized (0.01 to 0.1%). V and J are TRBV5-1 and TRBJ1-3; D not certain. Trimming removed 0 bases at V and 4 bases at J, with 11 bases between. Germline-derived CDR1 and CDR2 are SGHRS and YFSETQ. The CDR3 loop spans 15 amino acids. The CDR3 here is CASSLDSRTGNTIYF. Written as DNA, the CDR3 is TGCGCCAGCAGCTTGGACAGCCGGACGGGAAACACCATATATTTT.

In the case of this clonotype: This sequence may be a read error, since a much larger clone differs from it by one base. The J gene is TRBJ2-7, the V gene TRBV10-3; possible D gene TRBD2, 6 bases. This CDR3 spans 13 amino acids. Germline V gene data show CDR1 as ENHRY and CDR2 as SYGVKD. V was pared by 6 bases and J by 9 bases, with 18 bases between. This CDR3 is CAIRPGVEDGQYF. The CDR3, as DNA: TGTGCCATCAGGCCGGGGGTCGAAGACGGGCAGTACTTC.

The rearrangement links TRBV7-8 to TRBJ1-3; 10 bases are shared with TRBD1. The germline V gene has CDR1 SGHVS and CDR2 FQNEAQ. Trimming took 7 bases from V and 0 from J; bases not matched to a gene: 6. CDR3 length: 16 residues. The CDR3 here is CASNGGTGVSGNTIYF. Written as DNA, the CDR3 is TGTGCCAGCAACGGAGGGACAGGGGTCTCTGGAAACACCATATATTTT.

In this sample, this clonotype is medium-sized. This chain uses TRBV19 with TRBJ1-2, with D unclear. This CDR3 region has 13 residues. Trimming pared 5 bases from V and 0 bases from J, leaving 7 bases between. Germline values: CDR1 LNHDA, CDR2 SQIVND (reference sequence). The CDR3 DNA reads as TGTGCCAGTAGTCCGACGGCTAACTATGGCTACACCTTC. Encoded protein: CASSPTANYGYTF.

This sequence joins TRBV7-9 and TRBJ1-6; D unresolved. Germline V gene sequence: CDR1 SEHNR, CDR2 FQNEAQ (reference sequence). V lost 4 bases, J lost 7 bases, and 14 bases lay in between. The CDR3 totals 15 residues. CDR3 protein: CASSSGIMKNSPLHF. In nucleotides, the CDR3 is TGTGCCAGCAGCTCCGGGATTATGAAGAATTCACCCCTCCACTTT. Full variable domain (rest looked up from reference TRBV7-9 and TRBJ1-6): DTGVSQNPRHKITKRGQNVTFRCDPISEHNRLYWYRQTLGQGPEFLTYFQNEAQLEKSRLLSDRFSAERPKGSFSTLEIQRTEQGDSAMYLCASSSGIMKNSPLHFGNGTRLTVT.

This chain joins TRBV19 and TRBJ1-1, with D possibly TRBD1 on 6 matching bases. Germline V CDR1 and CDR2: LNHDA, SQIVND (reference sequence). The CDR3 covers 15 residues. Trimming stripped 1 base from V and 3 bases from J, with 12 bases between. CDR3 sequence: CASSIVAGVDTEAFF. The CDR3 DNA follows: TGTGCCAGTAGTATAGTCGCAGGGGTGGACACTGAAGCTTTCTTT. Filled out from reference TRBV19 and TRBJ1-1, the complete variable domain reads DGGITQSPKYLFRKEGQNVTLSCEQNLNHDAMYWYRQDPGQGLRLIYYSQIVNDFQKGDIAEGYSVSREKKESFPLTVTSAQKNPTAFYLCASSIVAGVDTEAFFGQGTRLTVV.

DNA for the CDR3: TGTGCCAGCAGCAGGGGTAACTATGGCTACACCTTC. Amino acids: CASSRGNYGYTF. The J gene is TRBJ1-2, the V gene TRBV14, with D tentatively TRBD1 (5 bases). The CDR3 loop spans 12 amino acids. CDR1 SGHDN and CDR2 FVKESK come from the germline V gene. Trimming left V 5 bases short and J 1 base short, with 5 bases between.

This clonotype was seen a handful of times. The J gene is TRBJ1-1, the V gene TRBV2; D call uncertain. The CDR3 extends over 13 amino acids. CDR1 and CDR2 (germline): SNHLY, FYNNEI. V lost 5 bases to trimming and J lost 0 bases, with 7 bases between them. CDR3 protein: CASSWDMNTEAFF. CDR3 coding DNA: TGTGCCAGCAGTTGGGATATGAACACTGAAGCTTTCTTT. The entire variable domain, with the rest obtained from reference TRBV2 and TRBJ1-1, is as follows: EPEVTQTPSHQVTQMGQEVILRCVPISNHLYFYWYRQILGQKVEFLVSFYNNEISEKSEIFDDQFSVERPDGSNFTLKIRSTKLEDSAMYFCASSWDMNTEAFFGQGTRLTVV.

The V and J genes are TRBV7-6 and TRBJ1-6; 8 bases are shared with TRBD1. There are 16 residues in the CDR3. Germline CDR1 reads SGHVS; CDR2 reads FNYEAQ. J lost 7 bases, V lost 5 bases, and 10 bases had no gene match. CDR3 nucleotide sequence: TGTGCCAGCAGCCAGTGGGAGGGACAGGACAATTCACCCCTCCACTTT. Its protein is CASSQWEGQDNSPLHF.

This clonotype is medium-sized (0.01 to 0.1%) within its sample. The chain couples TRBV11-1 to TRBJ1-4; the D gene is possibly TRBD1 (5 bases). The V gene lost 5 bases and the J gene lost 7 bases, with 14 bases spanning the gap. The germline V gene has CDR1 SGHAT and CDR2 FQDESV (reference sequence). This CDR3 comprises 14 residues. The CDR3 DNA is TGTGCCAGCAGCACAGCCCGGGACCGTGAAAAACTGTTTTTT. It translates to CASSTARDREKLFF.

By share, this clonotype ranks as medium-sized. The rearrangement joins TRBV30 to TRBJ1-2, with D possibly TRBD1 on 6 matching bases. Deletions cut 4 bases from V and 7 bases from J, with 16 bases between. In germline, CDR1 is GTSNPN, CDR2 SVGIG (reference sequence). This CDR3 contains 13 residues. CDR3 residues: CAWTLLGGAGYTF. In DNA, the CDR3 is TGTGCCTGGACACTTTTGGGGGGGGCTGGCTACACCTTC.

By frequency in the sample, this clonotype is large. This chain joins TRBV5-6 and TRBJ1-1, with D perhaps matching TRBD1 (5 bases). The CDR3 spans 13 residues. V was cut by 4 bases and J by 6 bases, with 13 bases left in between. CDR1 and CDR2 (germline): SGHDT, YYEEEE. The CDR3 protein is CASSEEQDAEAFF. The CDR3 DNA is TGTGCCAGCAGCGAGGAACAGGATGCTGAAGCTTTCTTT.

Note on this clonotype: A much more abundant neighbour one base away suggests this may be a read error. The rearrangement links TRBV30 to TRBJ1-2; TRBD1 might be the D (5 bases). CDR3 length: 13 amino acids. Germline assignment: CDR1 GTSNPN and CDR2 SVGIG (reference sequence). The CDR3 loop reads CAWADLGTYRYTF. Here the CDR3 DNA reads TGTGCCTGGGCCGACTTAGGGACCTATCGCTACACCTTC.

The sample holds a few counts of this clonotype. Written as DNA, the CDR3 is TGTGCCAGCACCCTAGCGGGGACCTACAATGAGCAGTTCTTC. It specifies CASTLAGTYNEQFF. The chain employs TRBV5-8 and TRBJ2-1; the match to TRBD2 covers 9 bases. Germline CDR1 reads SGHTS; CDR2 reads YDEGEE. The CDR3 has 14 amino acids. V gave up 6 bases and J gave up 2 bases; unmatched junction bases: 3. The entire variable domain, with the rest obtained from reference TRBV5-8 and TRBJ2-1, is as follows: EAGVTQSPTHLIKTRGQQATLRCSPISGHTSVYWYQQALGLGLQFLLWYDEGEERNRGNFPPRFSGRQFPNYSSELNVNALELEDSALYLCASTLAGTYNEQFFGPGTRLTVL.